The clone carrying this TCR beta chain was observed a single time. As yet, its antigen is unknown. This specimen belongs to a study of cytomegalovirus exposure and HLA in healthy donors. Study-level results: Altogether, 164 TCR beta chains were recorded as cytomegalovirus-associated.

Profiling relied on immunoSEQ multiplex PCR, and the TCRdb table lists in-frame clones only, not all of them. In the table there are 150,000 or so clones, around 90% of which are singletons. The donors belonged to the roughly 110-subject validation cohort, separate from the 666-subject first cohort. Germline loops: CDR1 MNHEY, CDR2 SMNVEV (reference sequence). CDR3 length equals 15 residues. V trimming: 5 bases; J trimming: 2 bases; junction bases outside the gene matches: 8. The chain combines TRBV27 with TRBJ1-2; 7 nucleotides match TRBD1. The TCR originated in a woman aged 18-30 years in good health and CMV-seropositive. Sequenced input: PBMCs. CDR3: CASSPSAGGNYGYTF. DNA for the CDR3: TGTGCCAGCAGTCCCTCGGCAGGGGGGAACTATGGCTACACCTTC.